A selection of T cell receptor beta chains follows, all from one sample in a study of shared clonotypes between healthy human individuals. Sequenced by immunoSEQ multiplex PCR; TCRdb stores in-frame clones only, minus some. The sample has about a million clones; over 60% are singletons. The sequencing sample was made of memory CD4+ T cells sorted from blood. The origin of the receptors is a man between 18 and 29 years old in good health. CDR3s include the opening cysteine and the closing phenylalanine or tryptophan. Fields, in order: CDR3 DNA, CDR3 protein, D gene, clone size, V gene, J gene. The D gene is left open where the match is weak. Clone size is stated in some rows and not others, as once, few, many or a class when expanded.

cdr3_nt: TGTGCTAGCAGCCCGGGACAGGGGGGCGAGCAGTTCTTC
cdr3_aa: CASSPGQGGEQFF
d_call: TRBD1
clone_size: NA
v_call: TRBV7-7
j_call: TRBJ2-1

cdr3_nt: TGTGCCAGCAGCAGGGGACAGGGGGTGACCTACGAGCAGTACTTC
cdr3_aa: CASSRGQGVTYEQYF
d_call: TRBD1
clone_size: NA
v_call: TRBV7-9
j_call: TRBJ2-7

cdr3_nt: TGTGCCAGCAGCTCCGGGTACACCCAGTACTTC
cdr3_aa: CASSSGYTQYF
d_call: NA
clone_size: NA
v_call: TRBV7-2
j_call: TRBJ2-5

cdr3_nt: TGTGCCAGCAGCTTGTTAGGCACTGAAGCTTTCTTT
cdr3_aa: CASSLLGTEAFF
d_call: NA
clone_size: NA
v_call: TRBV5-5
j_call: TRBJ1-1

cdr3_nt: TGTGCCACTTCTCCCCAGGGCAATCAGCCCCAGCATTTT
cdr3_aa: CATSPQGNQPQHF
d_call: NA
clone_size: NA
v_call: TRBV6-6
j_call: TRBJ1-5

cdr3_nt: TGTGCCAGCAGTTTAGATCCGGCGACCGGGGGGCAGGGTGAAAAACTGTTTTTT
cdr3_aa: CASSLDPATGGQGEKLFF
d_call: NA
clone_size: NA
v_call: TRBV27
j_call: TRBJ1-4

cdr3_nt: TGTGCCAGCAGCTTGAGGTTGGGAGGTCCGGGTGAAAAACTGTTTTTT
cdr3_aa: CASSLRLGGPGEKLFF
d_call: NA
clone_size: NA
v_call: TRBV5-5
j_call: TRBJ1-4

cdr3_nt: TGTGCCAGCAGCCCCCCGACAGGCGTTTTTATCCGCTACACCTTC
cdr3_aa: CASSPPTGVFIRYTF
d_call: NA
clone_size: once
v_call: TRBV9
j_call: TRBJ1-2

cdr3_nt: TGTGCCAGCAGTGGGGACAGGTCTAACTATGGCTACACCTTC
cdr3_aa: CASSGDRSNYGYTF
d_call: TRBD1
clone_size: NA
v_call: TRBV28
j_call: TRBJ1-2

cdr3_nt: TGCGCCAGCAGCTTTGGTACTGGGTCCTCGGGGACCGGGGAGCTGTTTTTT
cdr3_aa: CASSFGTGSSGTGELFF
d_call: NA
clone_size: NA
v_call: TRBV5-1
j_call: TRBJ2-2

cdr3_nt: TGTGCCAGCAGCTTAGTCCCTTCCTACGAGCAGTACTTC
cdr3_aa: CASSLVPSYEQYF
d_call: NA
clone_size: once
v_call: TRBV7-3
j_call: TRBJ2-7

cdr3_nt: TGTGCCAGCAGTCTCAGGAGGAGCTCCTATAATTCACCCCTCCACTTT
cdr3_aa: CASSLRRSSYNSPLHF
d_call: NA
clone_size: NA
v_call: TRBV2
j_call: TRBJ1-6

cdr3_nt: TGTGCCATCAGTCGGACAGATCTGAACACTGAAGCTTTCTTT
cdr3_aa: CAISRTDLNTEAFF
d_call: NA
clone_size: few
v_call: TRBV10-3
j_call: TRBJ1-1

cdr3_nt: TGTGCCAGCAGCTTATACGGGGACACTGAAGCTTTCTTT
cdr3_aa: CASSLYGDTEAFF
d_call: NA
clone_size: NA
v_call: TRBV7-2
j_call: TRBJ1-1

cdr3_nt: TGTGCCAGCAGCCCCCCGGGTGGGGGCAATGGCTACACCTTC
cdr3_aa: CASSPPGGGNGYTF
d_call: NA
clone_size: NA
v_call: TRBV9
j_call: TRBJ1-2

cdr3_nt: TGTGCCAGCAGTCTATGGCCGTCGTATACGGAGACCCAGTACTTC
cdr3_aa: CASSLWPSYTETQYF
d_call: NA
clone_size: NA
v_call: TRBV6-1
j_call: TRBJ2-5

cdr3_nt: TGCAGCGTTGAAGGACTCCTTGGGACTAGCGGGACCTACGAGCAGTACTTC
cdr3_aa: CSVEGLLGTSGTYEQYF
d_call: TRBD2
clone_size: few
v_call: TRBV29-1
j_call: TRBJ2-7

cdr3_nt: TGTGCCAGCAGCTACCGTTTGACCGAGGCCTATGGCTACACCTTC
cdr3_aa: CASSYRLTEAYGYTF
d_call: NA
clone_size: NA
v_call: TRBV7-3
j_call: TRBJ1-2

cdr3_nt: TGTGCCAGCAGCCCTACTAATCCGAGGGTCACTGAAGCTTTCTTT
cdr3_aa: CASSPTNPRVTEAFF
d_call: NA
clone_size: NA
v_call: TRBV6-5
j_call: TRBJ1-1

cdr3_nt: TGTGCCTGGAGTGTACGCAGCGGGAGAGGACGGGAGCAGTTCTTC
cdr3_aa: CAWSVRSGRGREQFF
d_call: TRBD2
clone_size: NA
v_call: TRBV30
j_call: TRBJ2-1

cdr3_nt: TGTGCCATGAGGACAGATGATTATGGCTACACCTTC
cdr3_aa: CAMRTDDYGYTF
d_call: NA
clone_size: NA
v_call: TRBV2
j_call: TRBJ1-2

cdr3_nt: TGTGCCAGCAGCTCCCGGGACAGACCGAAGTCGGAGACCCAGTACTTC
cdr3_aa: CASSSRDRPKSETQYF
d_call: TRBD1
clone_size: NA
v_call: TRBV5-4
j_call: TRBJ2-5

cdr3_nt: TGTGCCAGCAGTGGCCCTAGCGGGGGCCGGAGCGGGGAGCTGTTTTTT
cdr3_aa: CASSGPSGGRSGELFF
d_call: TRBD2
clone_size: NA
v_call: TRBV6-1
j_call: TRBJ2-2

cdr3_nt: TGTGCCAGCAGCTTAAACAGGCAGGGCACTGAAGCTTTCTTT
cdr3_aa: CASSLNRQGTEAFF
d_call: NA
clone_size: NA
v_call: TRBV7-2
j_call: TRBJ1-1

cdr3_nt: TGCAGCGTTGGGACAGGCATGTTGACAGATACGCAGTATTTT
cdr3_aa: CSVGTGMLTDTQYF
d_call: TRBD1
clone_size: NA
v_call: TRBV29-1
j_call: TRBJ2-3

cdr3_nt: TGTGCCAGCAGCTCTCTAGACAGGGGATCCGGGGAGCTGTTTTTT
cdr3_aa: CASSSLDRGSGELFF
d_call: TRBD1
clone_size: NA
v_call: TRBV5-6
j_call: TRBJ2-2

cdr3_nt: TGTGCCAGCAGGACTCTACAGGGTAACTATGGCTACACCTTC
cdr3_aa: CASRTLQGNYGYTF
d_call: NA
clone_size: NA
v_call: TRBV2
j_call: TRBJ1-2

cdr3_nt: TGTGCCAGCTCACCAGGCTACAATGAGCAGTTCTTC
cdr3_aa: CASSPGYNEQFF
d_call: NA
clone_size: NA
v_call: TRBV18
j_call: TRBJ2-1

cdr3_nt: TGTGCCAGCAGTGAAGGGAACTATGGCTACACCTTC
cdr3_aa: CASSEGNYGYTF
d_call: NA
clone_size: many
v_call: TRBV2
j_call: TRBJ1-2

cdr3_nt: TGTGCCAGCAGCTTGGACGGACCCCTCTACGAGCAGTACTTC
cdr3_aa: CASSLDGPLYEQYF
d_call: NA
clone_size: NA
v_call: TRBV7-2
j_call: TRBJ2-7

cdr3_nt: TGCGCCAGCAGCTTGGAGGAGGGGAGGAACTATGGCTACACCTTC
cdr3_aa: CASSLEEGRNYGYTF
d_call: NA
clone_size: NA
v_call: TRBV5-1
j_call: TRBJ1-2

cdr3_nt: TGTGCCAGCAGCCCTCTGGGTCGGGGGGAGAGCTCCTACAATGAGCAGTTCTTC
cdr3_aa: CASSPLGRGESSYNEQFF
d_call: TRBD2
clone_size: NA
v_call: TRBV4-2
j_call: TRBJ2-1

cdr3_nt: TGTGCCTGGACCTCTAGCGCAGATACGCAGTATTTT
cdr3_aa: CAWTSSADTQYF
d_call: NA
clone_size: NA
v_call: TRBV30
j_call: TRBJ2-3

cdr3_nt: TGTGCCAGCTCACAAAGACAGGGGATTGGAGAAAAACTGTTTTTT
cdr3_aa: CASSQRQGIGEKLFF
d_call: TRBD1
clone_size: NA
v_call: TRBV18
j_call: TRBJ1-4

cdr3_nt: TGTGCCAGCAGTCGATGGGGGTCCAACACCGGGGAGCTGTTTTTT
cdr3_aa: CASSRWGSNTGELFF
d_call: NA
clone_size: few
v_call: TRBV6-1
j_call: TRBJ2-2

cdr3_nt: TGTGCCAGCAGGGTTCCGCTCGGACAGGGCCTCCTCTATGGCTACACCTTC
cdr3_aa: CASRVPLGQGLLYGYTF
d_call: TRBD1
clone_size: NA
v_call: TRBV28
j_call: TRBJ1-2

cdr3_nt: TGTGCCAGCAGTGATCCGGGACGGACCGGGGAGCTGTTTTTT
cdr3_aa: CASSDPGRTGELFF
d_call: NA
clone_size: NA
v_call: TRBV28
j_call: TRBJ2-2

cdr3_nt: TGTGCCAGTAGTACGGATGCAGGGGGCCGCTATAATTCACCCCTCCACTTT
cdr3_aa: CASSTDAGGRYNSPLHF
d_call: TRBD1
clone_size: NA
v_call: TRBV19
j_call: TRBJ1-6

cdr3_nt: TGTGCCATCAGTGCATCGGGACAGGCATATAATTCACCCCTCCACTTT
cdr3_aa: CAISASGQAYNSPLHF
d_call: TRBD1
clone_size: NA
v_call: TRBV10-3
j_call: TRBJ1-6

cdr3_nt: TGTGCCAGTAGTATGGGACGGACTAGCGGTTACCCCTACGAGCAGTACTTC
cdr3_aa: CASSMGRTSGYPYEQYF
d_call: TRBD2
clone_size: once
v_call: TRBV19
j_call: TRBJ2-7

cdr3_nt: TGCGCCAGCAGCTTGTCAGGAGAGCAGTACTTC
cdr3_aa: CASSLSGEQYF
d_call: NA
clone_size: NA
v_call: TRBV5-1
j_call: TRBJ2-7